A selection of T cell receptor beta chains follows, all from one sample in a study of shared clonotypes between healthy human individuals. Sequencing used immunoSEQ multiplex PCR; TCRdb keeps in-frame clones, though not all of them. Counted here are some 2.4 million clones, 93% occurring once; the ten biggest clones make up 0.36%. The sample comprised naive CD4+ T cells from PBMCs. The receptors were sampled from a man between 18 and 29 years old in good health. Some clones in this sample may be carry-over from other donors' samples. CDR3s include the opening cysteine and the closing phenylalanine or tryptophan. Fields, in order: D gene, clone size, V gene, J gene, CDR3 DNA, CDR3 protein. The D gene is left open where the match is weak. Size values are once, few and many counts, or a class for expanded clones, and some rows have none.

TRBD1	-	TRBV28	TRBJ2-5	TGTGCCAGCAGTTTGCGGGACAGGGTCTATGAGACCCAGTACTTC	CASSLRDRVYETQYF
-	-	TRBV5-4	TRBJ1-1	TGTGCCAGCAGCTTCCAGGGGTTAGTCACTGAAGCTTTCTTT	CASSFQGLVTEAFF
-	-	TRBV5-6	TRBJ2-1	TGTGCCAGCAGCCGACGGGGGGCTGCCCATGAGCAGTTCTTC	CASSRRGAAHEQFF
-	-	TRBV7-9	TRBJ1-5	TGTGCCAGCAGCTCCCGAGGGGGGGAGAATCAGCCCCAGCATTTT	CASSSRGGENQPQHF
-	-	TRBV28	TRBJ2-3	TGTGCCAGCAGGTCATACCGGGACCCGTGGGGGGATACGCAGTATTTT	CASRSYRDPWGDTQYF
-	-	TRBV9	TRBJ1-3	TGTGCCAGCAGCGTAGACGCGCTATACGGGGAGTCCATATATTTT	CASSVDALYGESIYF
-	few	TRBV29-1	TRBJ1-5	TGCAGCGTTGCCTCTAGCAATCAGCCCCAGCATTTT	CSVASSNQPQHF
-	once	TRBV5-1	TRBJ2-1	TGCGCCAGCAGCTTGGGAGGGTCGGCCTCCTACAATGAGCAGTTCTTC	CASSLGGSASYNEQFF
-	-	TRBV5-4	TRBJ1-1	TGTGCCAGCAGCTTGCCGGGGCTCGGAGGGACTGAAGCTTTCTTT	CASSLPGLGGTEAFF
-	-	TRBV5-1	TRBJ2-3	TGCGCCAGCAGCTTTGAGAGAGACACAGATACGCAGTATTTT	CASSFERDTDTQYF
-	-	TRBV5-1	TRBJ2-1	TGCGCCAGCAGCTTGGTCTACAATGAGCAGTTCTTC	CASSLVYNEQFF
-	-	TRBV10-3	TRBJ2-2	TGTGCCACCCTAGGGTACGGGGAGCTGTTTTTT	CATLGYGELFF
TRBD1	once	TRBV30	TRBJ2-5	TGTGCCTGGAGTTACAGACAGGGACAAGAGACCCAGTACTTC	CAWSYRQGQETQYF
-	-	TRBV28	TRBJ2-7	TGTGCCAGCAGTGTCAGGGCCGGTACCTACGAGCAGTACTTC	CASSVRAGTYEQYF
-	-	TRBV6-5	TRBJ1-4	TGTGCCAGCAGACTGGAACGTTATGAAAAACTGTTTTTT	CASRLERYEKLFF
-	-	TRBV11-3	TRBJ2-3	TGTGCCAGCAGCGCGCACAGGGGCACAGATACGCAGTATTTT	CASSAHRGTDTQYF
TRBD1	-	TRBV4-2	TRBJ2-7	TGTGCCAGCAGCCAAGCTCAGGGGGCGAGGGAGCAGTACTTC	CASSQAQGAREQYF
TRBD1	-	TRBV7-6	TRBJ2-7	TGTGCCTTCGGGGGGACAGGGGTTTACGAGCAGTACTTC	CAFGGTGVYEQYF
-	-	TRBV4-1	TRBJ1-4	TGCGCCAGCAGCCACTCGGACGGCCGGGGGGAAAAACTGTTTTTT	CASSHSDGRGEKLFF
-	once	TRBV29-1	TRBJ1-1	TGCAGCGTTGAAGGCATGACTGAAGCTTTCTTT	CSVEGMTEAFF
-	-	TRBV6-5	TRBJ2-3	TGTGCCAGCAGTTACTCGGCTAGCACAGATACGCAGTATTTT	CASSYSASTDTQYF
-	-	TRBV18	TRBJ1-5	TGTGCCAGCTCACAGGCAGGCTCAAATAGCAATCAGCCCCAGCATTTT	CASSQAGSNSNQPQHF
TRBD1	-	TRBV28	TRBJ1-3	TGTGCCAGCAGTAAAAGAGGACAGGTCAGAAACACCATATATTTT	CASSKRGQVRNTIYF
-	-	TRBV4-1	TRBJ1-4	TGCGCCAGCAGCCAAGATATGACTAGAACTAATGAAAAACTGTTTTTT	CASSQDMTRTNEKLFF
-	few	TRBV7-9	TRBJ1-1	TGTGCCAGCAGCTTAGCCCCTGGGAGGGATGTAGCTTTCTTT	CASSLAPGRDVAFF
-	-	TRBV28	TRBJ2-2	TGTGCCAGCAGTTCAACAAGCAGTGACGCCGGGGAGCTGTTTTTT	CASSSTSSDAGELFF
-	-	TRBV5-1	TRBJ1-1	TGCGCCAGCAGCCGCGGACAAGCGATCACTGAAGCTTTCTTT	CASSRGQAITEAFF
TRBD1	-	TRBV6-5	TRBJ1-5	TGTGCCAGCAGAGGGACAGGTCGCAATCAGCCCCAGCATTTT	CASRGTGRNQPQHF
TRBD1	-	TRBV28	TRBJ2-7	TGTGCCAGCAGTCCAGGGGACAGACCCTCCTACGAGCAGTACTTC	CASSPGDRPSYEQYF
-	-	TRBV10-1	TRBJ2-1	TGCGCCAGCAGTGAGTCTCCTCTGAGGGAGCAGTTCTTC	CASSESPLREQFF
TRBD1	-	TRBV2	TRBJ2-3	TGTGCCAGCAACCCGGGACAGGGAGCCACAGATACGCAGTATTTT	CASNPGQGATDTQYF
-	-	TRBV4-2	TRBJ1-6	TGTGCCAGCAGCCAAGATAGGGTGGGGAATTATAATTCACCCCTCCACTTT	CASSQDRVGNYNSPLHF
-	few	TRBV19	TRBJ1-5	TGTGCCAGTAGTATCAGAGGGAATCAGCCCCAGCATTTT	CASSIRGNQPQHF
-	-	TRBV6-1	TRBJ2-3	TGTGCCAGCAGTGATCAGACCACAGATACGCAGTATTTT	CASSDQTTDTQYF
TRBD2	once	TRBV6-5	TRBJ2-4	TGTGCCAGCAGTTACGAGGGACTAGCGGGAAACATTCAGTACTTC	CASSYEGLAGNIQYF
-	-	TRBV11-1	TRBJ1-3	TGTGCCAGCAGCTTGAGACTGGGGGTCTCGGGAAACACCATATATTTT	CASSLRLGVSGNTIYF
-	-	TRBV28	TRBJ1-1	TGTGCCAGCAGCCGTCGTCCCCTGTCGGGGGCGAACACTGAAGCTTTCTTT	CASSRRPLSGANTEAFF
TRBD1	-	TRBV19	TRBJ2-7	TGTGCCAGTAGTATAGTACAGGGGGCCTACGAGCAGTACTTC	CASSIVQGAYEQYF
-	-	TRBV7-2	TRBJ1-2	TGTGCCAGCAGCGCATATGTGGACCCCCACGGTGGCTACACCTTC	CASSAYVDPHGGYTF
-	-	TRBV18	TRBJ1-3	TGTGCCAGCTCAGCGACCGACTCTGGAAACACCATATATTTT	CASSATDSGNTIYF
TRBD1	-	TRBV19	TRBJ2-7	TGTGCCAGTAGTCTTTGGACAGGGGGCAGCTACGAGCAGTACTTC	CASSLWTGGSYEQYF
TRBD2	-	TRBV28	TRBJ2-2	TGTGCCAGCAGTTTCAGATGGCTAGCGGGAGGGAACACCGGGGAGCTGTTTTTT	CASSFRWLAGGNTGELFF
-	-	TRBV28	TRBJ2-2	TGTGCCAGCAGTTACAGGTTATCTACCGGGGAGCTGTTTTTT	CASSYRLSTGELFF
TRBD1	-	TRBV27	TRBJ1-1	TGTGCCAGCAGAGCCTACCGGGACAGCTTGGGGGCTTTCTTT	CASRAYRDSLGAFF
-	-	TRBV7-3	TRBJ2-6	TGTGCCAGCAGTACGGGCTCTGGGGCCAACGTCCTGACTTTC	CASSTGSGANVLTF
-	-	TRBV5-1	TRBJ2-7	TGCGCCAGCAGCCCGGGCCCCTCCCCCGACGAGCAGTACTTC	CASSPGPSPDEQYF
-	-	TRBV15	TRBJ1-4	TGTGCCACCAGCGGATGGCGCCGACAGGATGAAAAACTGTTTTTT	CATSGWRRQDEKLFF
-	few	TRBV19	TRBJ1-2	TGTGCCAGTAGTGTCTCGCCTAACTATGGCTACACCTTC	CASSVSPNYGYTF
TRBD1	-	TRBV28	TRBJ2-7	TGTGCCAGCAGGCTGACAGGGACCTTCTACGAGCAGTACTTC	CASRLTGTFYEQYF
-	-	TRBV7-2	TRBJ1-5	TGTGCCAGCACACCGGGATATAGCAATCAGCCCCAGCATTTT	CASTPGYSNQPQHF
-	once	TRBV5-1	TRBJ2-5	TGCGCCAGCAGCTCGGGGGTGAGAGGGGAGACCCAGTACTTC	CASSSGVRGETQYF
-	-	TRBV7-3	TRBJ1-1	TGTGCCAGCAGCTGGGTCGGGGGTAGCGAAGCTTTCTTT	CASSWVGGSEAFF
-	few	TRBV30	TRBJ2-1	TGTGCCTGGGCCCCCATCTACAATGAGCAGTTCTTC	CAWAPIYNEQFF
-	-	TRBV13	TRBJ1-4	TGTGCCAGCAGCTTAGGGACACAGAATCTGTTTTTT	CASSLGTQNLFF
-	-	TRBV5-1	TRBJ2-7	TGCGCCAGCAGCTTGGAGGCAGGGGGGGCCTACGAGCAGTACTTC	CASSLEAGGAYEQYF
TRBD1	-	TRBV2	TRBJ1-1	TGTGCCAGCAGAGGACAGGGGGCAACTGAAGCTTTCTTT	CASRGQGATEAFF
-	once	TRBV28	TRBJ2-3	TGTGCCAGCAGCCAGACAGGCACAGATACGCAGTATTTT	CASSQTGTDTQYF
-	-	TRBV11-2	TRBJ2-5	TGTGCCAGCAGCTTAGCAGGAACATGGGAGACCCAGTACTTC	CASSLAGTWETQYF
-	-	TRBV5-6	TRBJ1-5	TGTGCCAGCAGCTTGGGGCTGGGGGGGTCGAGCAATCAGCCCCAGCATTTT	CASSLGLGGSSNQPQHF
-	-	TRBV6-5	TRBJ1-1	TGTGCCAGCAGTTACTCGAGGGGCAAGAGCACTGAAGCTTTCTTT	CASSYSRGKSTEAFF